The rows below give T cell receptor beta chains drawn from one sample of a study of cytomegalovirus exposure and HLA in healthy donors. Profiled with immunoSEQ multiplex PCR; TCRdb holds only in-frame clones, not every one. The table records about 56,000 clones, around 90% of them present only once. The sample consisted of PBMCs. The receptors derive from a man aged 18 to 29 in good health and CMV-seronegative. Both conserved end residues are part of each CDR3. The order of the fields is J gene, D gene, clone size, V gene, CDR3 protein, CDR3 DNA. D genes are given only for firm matches. Size is omitted from some rows. Given values are once, few, many or a class for expanded clones.

j_call: TRBJ2-5
d_call: TRBD1
clone_size: -
v_call: TRBV19
cdr3_aa: CASSRQGQETQYF
cdr3_nt: TGTGCCAGTAGCAGACAGGGGCAAGAGACCCAGTACTTC

j_call: TRBJ1-1
d_call: TRBD1
clone_size: -
v_call: TRBV27
cdr3_aa: CASSLDRRRGNTEAFF
cdr3_nt: TGTGCCAGCAGTTTGGACAGGCGTAGGGGTAACACTGAAGCTTTCTTT

j_call: TRBJ1-4
d_call: TRBD1
clone_size: -
v_call: TRBV2
cdr3_aa: CASSEWAGQGGEKLFF
cdr3_nt: TGTGCCAGCAGTGAATGGGCGGGACAGGGTGGTGAAAAACTGTTTTTT

j_call: TRBJ2-2
d_call: -
clone_size: once
v_call: TRBV28
cdr3_aa: CASTRGGSGELFF
cdr3_nt: TGTGCCAGCACCAGGGGTGGGTCCGGGGAGCTGTTTTTT

j_call: TRBJ2-3
d_call: -
clone_size: -
v_call: TRBV7-3
cdr3_aa: CASSLNAGWSTDTQYF
cdr3_nt: TGTGCCAGCAGCTTAAACGCAGGGTGGAGCACAGATACGCAGTATTTT

j_call: TRBJ2-3
d_call: -
clone_size: -
v_call: TRBV5-8
cdr3_aa: CASSPDLFETDTQYF
cdr3_nt: TGTGCCAGCAGCCCCGACTTATTCGAAACAGATACGCAGTATTTT

j_call: TRBJ1-2
d_call: TRBD1
clone_size: -
v_call: TRBV6-5
cdr3_aa: CASSYTAGGSYGYTF
cdr3_nt: TGTGCCAGCAGTTACACCGCAGGGGGCAGCTATGGCTACACCTTC

j_call: TRBJ2-2
d_call: TRBD2
clone_size: -
v_call: TRBV18
cdr3_aa: CASSRTSGKDGELFF
cdr3_nt: TGTGCCAGCTCCCGTACTAGCGGGAAGGACGGGGAGCTGTTTTTT

j_call: TRBJ1-5
d_call: TRBD1
clone_size: -
v_call: TRBV9
cdr3_aa: CASSVSGQGSQPQHF
cdr3_nt: TGTGCCAGCAGCGTCTCGGGACAGGGTAGCCAGCCCCAGCATTTT

j_call: TRBJ1-3
d_call: -
clone_size: -
v_call: TRBV5-1
cdr3_aa: CASSLSGATSGNTIYF
cdr3_nt: TGCGCCAGCAGCTTGTCAGGGGCCACCTCTGGAAACACCATATATTTT

j_call: TRBJ2-5
d_call: -
clone_size: -
v_call: TRBV18
cdr3_aa: CASSPTRETQYF
cdr3_nt: TGTGCCAGCTCACCAACGAGGGAGACCCAGTACTTC

j_call: TRBJ1-2
d_call: TRBD1
clone_size: -
v_call: TRBV5-6
cdr3_aa: CASSLMGQNYGYTF
cdr3_nt: TGTGCCAGCAGCCTGATGGGACAGAACTATGGCTACACCTTC

j_call: TRBJ2-7
d_call: -
clone_size: -
v_call: TRBV28
cdr3_aa: CASSSAGMNEQYF
cdr3_nt: TGTGCCAGCAGTTCGGCAGGGATGAACGAGCAGTACTTC

j_call: TRBJ2-1
d_call: -
clone_size: -
v_call: TRBV7-3
cdr3_aa: CASSPNGRNDNEQFF
cdr3_nt: TGTGCCAGCAGCCCTAACGGTCGCAATGACAATGAGCAGTTCTTC

j_call: TRBJ1-3
d_call: -
clone_size: -
v_call: TRBV5-4
cdr3_aa: CASSKPGDTSGNTIYF
cdr3_nt: TGTGCCAGCAGCAAACCAGGGGATACATCTGGAAACACCATATATTTT

j_call: TRBJ2-6
d_call: -
clone_size: -
v_call: TRBV11-2
cdr3_aa: CASSPGVPSGANVLTF
cdr3_nt: TGTGCCAGCAGCCCCGGGGTTCCCTCTGGGGCCAACGTCCTGACTTTC

j_call: TRBJ1-1
d_call: -
clone_size: -
v_call: TRBV5-1
cdr3_aa: CASSLRGGTEAFF
cdr3_nt: TGCGCCAGCAGCTTACGAGGGGGCACTGAAGCTTTCTTT

j_call: TRBJ2-7
d_call: TRBD1
clone_size: -
v_call: TRBV5-6
cdr3_aa: CASSLGQGVRLEQYF
cdr3_nt: TGTGCCAGCAGCTTGGGACAGGGGGTTCGTCTCGAGCAGTACTTC

j_call: TRBJ1-2
d_call: -
clone_size: -
v_call: TRBV6-1
cdr3_aa: CASSEAAGPSDGYTF
cdr3_nt: TGTGCCAGCAGTGAAGCTGCCGGCCCCAGCGATGGCTACACCTTC

j_call: TRBJ2-1
d_call: -
clone_size: -
v_call: TRBV9
cdr3_aa: CASSVQAYNEQFF
cdr3_nt: TGTGCCAGCAGCGTACAGGCCTACAATGAGCAGTTCTTC

j_call: TRBJ2-1
d_call: TRBD1
clone_size: -
v_call: TRBV6-6
cdr3_aa: CASSTRDSEGNEQFF
cdr3_nt: TGTGCCAGCAGTACCCGGGACAGTGAGGGCAATGAGCAGTTCTTC

j_call: TRBJ1-2
d_call: TRBD1
clone_size: -
v_call: TRBV7-9
cdr3_aa: CASSFRDSSYGYTF
cdr3_nt: TGTGCCAGCAGCTTTAGGGACAGCAGCTATGGCTACACCTTC

j_call: TRBJ2-7
d_call: TRBD2
clone_size: once
v_call: TRBV27
cdr3_aa: CASSSLTSGRDEQYF
cdr3_nt: TGTGCCAGCAGTAGCCTGACTAGCGGGAGGGATGAGCAGTACTTC

j_call: TRBJ2-1
d_call: TRBD2
clone_size: -
v_call: TRBV6-6
cdr3_aa: CASSRPGLAYNEQFF
cdr3_nt: TGTGCCAGCAGCCGACCGGGACTAGCCTACAATGAGCAGTTCTTC

j_call: TRBJ1-4
d_call: TRBD1
clone_size: -
v_call: TRBV19
cdr3_aa: CASSLRGLANEKLFF
cdr3_nt: TGTGCCAGTAGTTTAAGGGGGCTCGCTAATGAAAAACTGTTTTTT

j_call: TRBJ2-7
d_call: TRBD2
clone_size: -
v_call: TRBV6-1
cdr3_aa: CASSGLAYEQYF
cdr3_nt: TGTGCCAGCTCGGGACTAGCCTACGAGCAGTACTTC

j_call: TRBJ2-7
d_call: -
clone_size: -
v_call: TRBV28
cdr3_aa: CASSQRGGAYEQYF
cdr3_nt: TGTGCCAGCAGTCAGAGGGGGGGCGCGTACGAGCAGTACTTC

j_call: TRBJ2-2
d_call: -
clone_size: -
v_call: TRBV7-2
cdr3_aa: CASSLGPGPGYGELFF
cdr3_nt: TGTGCCAGCAGCTTAGGGCCGGGCCCGGGGTACGGGGAGCTGTTTTTT

j_call: TRBJ2-6
d_call: -
clone_size: -
v_call: TRBV18
cdr3_aa: CASSPEDHSGANVLTF
cdr3_nt: TGTGCCAGCTCACCAGAGGATCACTCCGGGGCCAACGTCCTGACTTTC

j_call: TRBJ1-1
d_call: TRBD1
clone_size: few
v_call: TRBV29-1
cdr3_aa: CSVEGQGNTEAFF
cdr3_nt: TGCAGCGTTGAGGGACAGGGGAACACTGAAGCTTTCTTT

j_call: TRBJ1-1
d_call: TRBD1
clone_size: -
v_call: TRBV25-1
cdr3_aa: CASRASPGQGMNTEAFF
cdr3_nt: TGTGCCAGCAGGGCCAGTCCGGGACAGGGGATGAACACTGAAGCTTTCTTT

j_call: TRBJ2-1
d_call: TRBD1
clone_size: -
v_call: TRBV2
cdr3_aa: CASSEGQYNEQFF
cdr3_nt: TGTGCCAGCAGCGAGGGACAGTACAATGAGCAGTTCTTC

j_call: TRBJ2-7
d_call: -
clone_size: -
v_call: TRBV7-9
cdr3_aa: CASNLETVSYEQYF
cdr3_nt: TGTGCCAGCAACTTAGAGACAGTCTCCTACGAGCAGTACTTC

j_call: TRBJ2-7
d_call: TRBD2
clone_size: few
v_call: TRBV2
cdr3_aa: CASMVQREPEQYF
cdr3_nt: TGTGCCAGCATGGTACAGCGGGAGCCCGAGCAGTACTTC

j_call: TRBJ2-3
d_call: TRBD2
clone_size: once
v_call: TRBV19
cdr3_aa: CATSAGGTDTQYF
cdr3_nt: TGTGCCACCTCAGCGGGAGGGACAGATACGCAGTATTTT

j_call: TRBJ1-4
d_call: -
clone_size: -
v_call: TRBV6-5
cdr3_aa: CASGGGNEKLFF
cdr3_nt: TGTGCCAGCGGGGGGGGTAATGAAAAACTGTTTTTT

j_call: TRBJ1-1
d_call: TRBD1
clone_size: -
v_call: TRBV2
cdr3_aa: CASSDLRDRRYAFF
cdr3_nt: TGTGCCAGCAGTGATCTCCGGGACAGGAGGTATGCTTTCTTT

j_call: TRBJ2-7
d_call: TRBD1
clone_size: -
v_call: TRBV7-3
cdr3_aa: CASTVRTGVDEQYF
cdr3_nt: TGTGCCAGCACCGTAAGGACAGGGGTCGACGAGCAGTACTTC

j_call: TRBJ2-1
d_call: TRBD2
clone_size: -
v_call: TRBV29-1
cdr3_aa: CSVEGGTSGLFSYNEQFF
cdr3_nt: TGCAGCGTTGAAGGTGGGACTAGCGGTTTGTTCTCCTACAATGAGCAGTTCTTC

j_call: TRBJ2-2
d_call: TRBD2
clone_size: -
v_call: TRBV14
cdr3_aa: CASSLGLAGAGGELFF
cdr3_nt: TGTGCCAGCAGCCTAGGACTAGCGGGAGCTGGCGGGGAGCTGTTTTTT

j_call: TRBJ2-1
d_call: -
clone_size: -
v_call: TRBV4-3
cdr3_aa: CASSHKDFYNEQFF
cdr3_nt: TGCGCCAGCAGCCACAAGGACTTTTACAATGAGCAGTTCTTC

j_call: TRBJ2-7
d_call: TRBD1
clone_size: -
v_call: TRBV4-3
cdr3_aa: CASSQALRDRGYEQYF
cdr3_nt: TGCGCCAGCAGCCAAGCACTGCGGGACAGGGGTTACGAGCAGTACTTC

j_call: TRBJ2-1
d_call: TRBD1
clone_size: -
v_call: TRBV2
cdr3_aa: CASSAGTGTLEQFF
cdr3_nt: TGTGCCAGCAGCGCCGGGACAGGGACCCTCGAGCAGTTCTTC

j_call: TRBJ2-3
d_call: TRBD2
clone_size: -
v_call: TRBV2
cdr3_aa: CASSETIPYGAGVGTQYF
cdr3_nt: TGTGCCAGCAGTGAAACCATTCCCTACGGCGCGGGAGTGGGTACGCAGTATTTT